Below, 9 T cell receptor beta chains from the same sample are listed, as sequenced in a study of blood T cell repertoires in COVID-19 (dated by TCRdb to 2020 to 2021). Preparation of the library involved the immunoSEQ multiplex PCR assay. This is the immuneACCESS table as TCRdb keeps it, with only in-frame sequences that have V and J called. A part of the clones is gone; compared with another copy, unresolved V genes explain less than half, and the rest is unexplained. The sample table records about 210,000 clones; 83% of these occur just once. Roughly 8.2% of the sample comes from the top ten. Sequenced material: peripheral blood. The receptor set was obtained from a woman aged 45-65 years with acute or convalescent COVID-19.

The chain uses TRBV5-1 and TRBJ2-1, with 10 nucleotides matching TRBD2. The CDR3 length is 17 residues. V was pared by 4 bases and J by 3 bases, with 10 bases of the junction left unmatched. Germline CDR1 SGHRS, CDR2 YFSETQ. The CDR3 DNA reads TGCGCCAGCAGCATCCCCCGGACTAGCGGATTCTACAATGAGCAGTTCTTC. Protein product: CASSIPRTSGFYNEQFF.

This clone was detected once. This sequence joins TRBV15 and TRBJ1-5; 7 nucleotides align to TRBD1. Germline-derived CDR1 and CDR2 are LNHNV and YYDKDF (reference sequence). The CDR3 is 14 residues long. Trimming took 8 bases from V and 6 from J; bases not matched to a gene: 10. The CDR3 loop reads CATQQGNLGQPQHF. The CDR3 bases are TGTGCCACCCAACAGGGGAATTTGGGTCAGCCCCAGCATTTT.

This rearrangement joins TRBV6-5 to TRBJ1-6; a weak D match, TRBD1 (6 bases). Per germline, CDR1 MNHEY and CDR2 SVGAGI. The V gene lost 2 bases and the J gene lost 8 bases, with 16 bases spanning the gap. The CDR3 has 16 amino acids. Here the CDR3 reads CASSYLAGGADSPLHF. CDR3 coding DNA: TGTGCCAGCAGTTACCTGGCTGGGGGCGCCGATTCACCCCTCCACTTT.

The chain joins TRBV5-6 to TRBJ2-3; D ambiguous. From germline, CDR1 is SGHDT and CDR2 YYEEEE. This CDR3 has 14 amino acids. Between the trimmed V and J ends, which lost 0 bases and 3 bases, there was a span of 8 bases. The CDR3 coding sequence is TGTGCCAGCAGCTTGGATACCGGGACAGATACGCAGTATTTT. It yields the protein CASSLDTGTDTQYF.

The CDR3 loop is CASSQFLSGTSGTQYF. DNA for the CDR3: TGTGCCAGCAGCCAATTCCTATCCGGTACTAGTGGGACCCAGTACTTC. This chain joins TRBV14 and TRBJ2-5; possible D gene TRBD2, 5 bases. Germline V gene data show CDR1 as SGHDN and CDR2 as FVKESK. Trimming took 2 bases from V and 7 from J, leaving 20 bases between them. The CDR3 is made up of 16 amino acids. The full variable domain, completed using reference TRBV14 and TRBJ2-5, is EAGVTQFPSHSVIEKGQTVTLRCDPISGHDNLYWYRRVMGKEIKFLLHFVKESKQDESGMPNNRFLAERTGGTYSTLKVQPAELEDSGVYFCASSQFLSGTSGTQYFGPGTRLLVL.

This chain uses TRBV5-6 with TRBJ2-1; D gene ambiguous. Germline-derived CDR1 and CDR2 are SGHDT and YYEEEE. The ends were cut back, 5 bases at V and 5 bases at J, with 14 bases in the middle. This CDR3 comprises 14 residues. CDR3 residues: CASRVTPADNEQFF. CDR3 bases: TGTGCCAGCAGAGTGACTCCCGCCGACAATGAGCAGTTCTTC.

The V gene is TRBV5-1, the J gene TRBJ2-5; D is unclear. V lost 0 bases, J lost 2 bases, and 5 bases lay in between. CDR1 and CDR2 (germline): SGHRS, YFSETQ. This CDR3 region has 13 residues. CDR3 residues: CASSLEIQETQYF. CDR3 nucleotides: TGCGCCAGCAGCTTGGAAATACAAGAGACCCAGTACTTC.

This clone was recorded only once. The chain links TRBV2 to TRBJ1-4; D is undetermined. Per germline, CDR1 SNHLY and CDR2 FYNNEI. There are 10 residues in the CDR3. Trimming removed 6 bases from V and 14 bases from J, with 10 bases in between. The CDR3 spells CASRFTGLFF. CDR3 sequence (DNA): TGTGCCAGCAGGTTCACGGGGCTGTTTTTT.

This sequence joins TRBV7-2 and TRBJ2-1, with 11 bases fitting TRBD2. The length of the CDR3 is 14 residues. V trimming: 3 bases; J trimming: 9 bases; junction bases outside the gene matches: 4. Germline V gene lookup returns CDR1 SGHTA and CDR2 FQGNSA. The CDR3 spells CASSLILAGAEQFF. The CDR3, as DNA: TGTGCCAGCAGCTTGATACTAGCGGGAGCTGAGCAGTTCTTC.